This T cell receptor beta chain was sequenced in a study of T cells in Graves' hyperthyroidism and ophthalmopathy. Points from the study as a whole: Appearing also in blood were most of the thyroid clonotypes expanded above 0.001.

Amplification targeted TCR beta CDR3 regions from RNA transcripts. HTBI primers drove first-round RT-PCR of the TCR CDR3. MiXCR was run by TCRdb on the multiplex PCR reads, yielding one entry per CDR3 protein. The sample lists some 380,000 distinct CDR3 sequences, roughly 14% occurring once. This clonotype has a handful of counts. Its target is unknown. CDR3 length: 15 residues. V gave up 1 base and J gave up 3 bases; unmatched junction bases: 4. Germline V gene sequence: CDR1 SGDLS, CDR2 YYNGEE. The diagnostic basis comprised clinical symptoms, serum thyroxine and TRAb, thyroid ultrasound and orbital computed tomography. Sampled blood dates from first hyperthyroidism diagnosis, and it precedes any ophthalmopathy symptoms.

The sample consisted of blood. V and J are TRBV9 and TRBJ2-5; 9 bases match TRBD1. This TCR came from a man aged 25-45 years with Graves' hyperthyroidism that later progressed to Graves' ophthalmopathy. CDR3 protein: CASSVWDREEETQYF. As DNA, the CDR3 is TGTGCCAGCAGCGTATGGGACAGGGAAGAAGAGACCCAGTACTTC.